Listed here are 21 T cell receptor beta chains from one sample, sequenced in a study of shared clonotypes between healthy human individuals. The table came from immunoSEQ multiplex PCR; TCRdb's copy has only in-frame clones and leaves some out. The profile shows 500,000 to 550,000 clones, roughly 95% of them singletons. The material sequenced was naive CD4+ T cells sorted from blood. Subset meaning: CD45RA+ positively selected. Receptors were obtained from a woman in her twenties or thirties in good health.

This chain links TRBV5-4 with TRBJ2-7; 10 bases are a match to TRBD2. Per germline, CDR1 SGHNT and CDR2 YYREEE (reference sequence). J was trimmed by 6 bases and V by 4 bases; bases with no gene match: 10. The CDR3 runs 15 residues. CDR3 sequence (DNA): TGTGCCAGCAGCAATAGGACTAGCGGTGTTGGCGAGCAGTACTTC. Amino acid sequence: CASSNRTSGVGEQYF.

The rearrangement uses TRBV4-2 and TRBJ2-2; the D is unclear. Trimming shortened V by 2 bases and J by 8 bases, and 27 bases separated the two germline ends. This CDR3 has 19 residues. The germline gives CDR1 LGHNA, CDR2 YNFKEQ. DNA of the CDR3: TGTGCCAGCAGCCAACGCCAGTTTGTTCCGAGATTACCTAGAGGGGAGCTGTTTTTT. Protein product: CASSQRQFVPRLPRGELFF.

The chain links TRBV6-1 to TRBJ2-1; no firm D call. Trimming pared 2 bases from V and 6 bases from J, leaving 8 bases between. Germline V CDR1 and CDR2: MNHNS, SASEGT. The CDR3 is 13 amino acids. The CDR3 nucleotides are TGTGCCAGCAGTGAACGCCTACTCAATGAGCAGTTCTTC. Translated, it gives CASSERLLNEQFF.

The rearrangement joins TRBV6-5 to TRBJ2-1; D may be TRBD2 (7 bases). CDR3 length: 14 amino acids. Germline assignment: CDR1 MNHEY and CDR2 SVGAGI. V dropped 7 bases and J dropped 5 bases, with 15 bases sitting between them. The CDR3 reads CASTRGAQDNEQFF. The CDR3 DNA reads as TGTGCCAGCACCCGGGGGGCCCAGGACAATGAGCAGTTCTTC.

V usage is TRBV28 and J usage is TRBJ1-2; 8 bases map to TRBD1. The CDR3 totals 15 residues. The J segment lost 7 bases and the V segment lost 6 bases, leaving 13 bases of the junction unmatched. Germline V gene sequence: CDR1 MDHEN, CDR2 SYDVKM. CDR3 in DNA: TGTGCCAGCAGCCCTTCAACAGGGGGTCGGCGTGGCTACACCTTC. Its protein product is CASSPSTGGRRGYTF.

The chain's CDR3 is CASTLSPGGNEQYF. CDR3 nucleotide sequence: TGTGCCAGCACCCTTAGCCCCGGCGGCAACGAGCAGTACTTC. This rearrangement joins TRBV7-9 to TRBJ2-7; D not certain. Germline-derived CDR1 and CDR2 are SEHNR and FQNEAQ (reference sequence). CDR3 length equals 14 residues. V shed 7 bases and J shed 5 bases, with 18 bases lying between them.

The V call is TRBV7-6, the J call TRBJ2-1; a weak D match, TRBD2 (6 bases). Germline CDR1 SGHVS, CDR2 FNYEAQ. Trimming left V 5 bases short and J 0 bases short, with 17 bases between. This CDR3 is built from 17 residues. CDR3 region: CASSPFGGTSSYNEQFF. For the CDR3, the DNA is TGTGCCAGCAGCCCCTTCGGGGGTACTAGCTCCTACAATGAGCAGTTCTTC.

V is TRBV28 and J is TRBJ1-1, with a weak D call TRBD1 (5 bases). CDR1 is MDHEN and CDR2 is SYDVKM in the germline V gene. The CDR3 totals 15 residues. Trimming left V 5 bases short and J 0 bases short, with 13 bases between. The CDR3 DNA follows: TGTGCCAGCAGTAAATACAGGTCAGTGAACACTGAAGCTTTCTTT. Encoded protein: CASSKYRSVNTEAFF.

The rearrangement links TRBV30 to TRBJ1-1, with 8 bases fitting TRBD1. Germline V gene sequence: CDR1 GTSNPN, CDR2 SVGIG (reference sequence). CDR3 length equals 15 residues. J gave up 11 bases and V 5 bases, and 19 bases lay outside the gene matches. CDR3 bases: TGTGCCTGGGAGTCCAGCTCGGGGACAGGCTTGCATGCTTTCTTT. As protein: CAWESSSGTGLHAFF.

This chain uses TRBV2 with TRBJ2-2, with D perhaps matching TRBD2 (5 bases). From germline, CDR1 is SNHLY and CDR2 FYNNEI. V lost 0 bases, J lost 4 bases, and 15 bases lay in between. The CDR3 is made up of 17 amino acids. CDR3 loop: CASSEALPAGLTGELFF. In nucleotides, the CDR3 is TGTGCCAGCAGTGAAGCGCTTCCGGCGGGCCTCACCGGGGAGCTGTTTTTT.

A single count supports this clone. The chain uses TRBV6-6 and TRBJ2-4; TRBD2 matches 14 bases. The V segment lost 6 bases and the J segment 5 bases; nucleotides outside the gene matches: 3. CDR1 MNHNY and CDR2 SVGAGI come from the germline V gene (reference sequence). The CDR3 consists of 15 residues. CDR3 sequence: CASRGTSGSENIQYF. As DNA, the CDR3 is TGTGCCAGCAGGGGGACTAGCGGGAGCGAAAACATTCAGTACTTC.

V and J are TRBV15 and TRBJ2-7; the D gene is possibly TRBD2 (5 bases). Trimming removed 3 bases from V and 0 bases from J, with 12 bases in between. This CDR3 spans 15 amino acids. Germline loops: CDR1 LNHNV, CDR2 YYDKDF (reference sequence). In nucleotides, the CDR3 is TGTGCCACCAGCAGGGATAGCGCCCACTCCTACGAGCAGTACTTC. Protein product: CATSRDSAHSYEQYF. Variable domain in full (rest from reference TRBV15 and TRBJ2-7): DAMVIQNPRYQVTQFGKPVTLSCSQTLNHNVMYWYQQKSSQAPKLLFHYYDKDFNNEADTPDNFQSRRPNTSFCFLDIRSPGLGDTAMYLCATSRDSAHSYEQYFGPGTRLTVT.

This clone turned up a few times. This chain links TRBV2 with TRBJ1-1, with D uncertain. The length of the CDR3 is 13 residues. V lost 7 bases and J lost 1, with 10 bases in between. Germline V lookup: CDR1 SNHLY, CDR2 FYNNEI. The CDR3 DNA reads TGTGCCAGCACTAAAGACAAGAACACTGAAGCTTTCTTT. Translated: CASTKDKNTEAFF. The full variable domain, rest sourced from reference TRBV2 and TRBJ1-1, is EPEVTQTPSHQVTQMGQEVILRCVPISNHLYFYWYRQILGQKVEFLVSFYNNEISEKSEIFDDQFSVERPDGSNFTLKIRSTKLEDSAMYFCASTKDKNTEAFFGQGTRLTVV.

This clone was counted only a few times. CDR3 region: CASSLFAPNTIYF. In DNA form, the CDR3 reads TGTGCCAGCAGTTTGTTTGCGCCGAACACCATATATTTT. The chain couples TRBV28 to TRBJ1-3; D unclear. The CDR3 loop spans 13 amino acids. Trimming shortened V by 3 bases and J by 7 bases, and 10 bases separated the two germline ends. CDR1 is MDHEN, CDR2 SYDVKM, per germline.

The V gene is TRBV7-8, the J gene TRBJ2-3; 10 bases agree with TRBD2. Germline CDR1 and CDR2: SGHVS and FQNEAQ. J lost 0 bases, V lost 2 bases, and 8 bases had no gene match. The CDR3 contains 18 residues. The CDR3 DNA sequence: TGTGCCAGCAGCTTATCGAACATAGCGGGAGGAAGCACAGATACGCAGTATTTT. Amino acid sequence: CASSLSNIAGGSTDTQYF. The whole variable domain, filled in from reference TRBV7-8 and TRBJ2-3, reads GAGVSQSPRYKVAKRGQDVALRCDPISGHVSLFWYQQALGQGPEFLTYFQNEAQLDKSGLPSDRFFAERPEGSVSTLKIQRTQQEDSAVYLCASSLSNIAGGSTDTQYFGPGTRLTVL.

The V gene is TRBV7-2, the J gene TRBJ2-5; 12 positions agree with TRBD2. V trimming: 5 bases; J trimming: 2 bases; junction bases outside the gene matches: 6. The germline CDR1 and CDR2 sequences are SGHTA and FQGNSA. The CDR3 runs 16 residues. CDR3 nucleotides: TGTGCCAGCAGCCCGCAAGGACTAGCGGGGCAAGAGACCCAGTACTTC. Translated: CASSPQGLAGQETQYF.

This clone was seen once. This chain links TRBV4-1 with TRBJ2-7; D is perhaps TRBD2 (6 bases). The CDR3 covers 13 residues. Looked up from germline, CDR1 is MGHRA and CDR2 is YSYEKL. V dropped 0 bases and J dropped 6 bases, with 9 bases sitting between them. The CDR3 sequence is CASSQDILAEQYF. The CDR3 bases are TGCGCCAGCAGCCAAGATATACTAGCCGAGCAGTACTTC.

This chain joins TRBV28 and TRBJ1-5; TRBD1 is a possible D gene (6 bases). The CDR3 spans 15 residues. The V gene's germline CDR1 is MDHEN and CDR2 SYDVKM. The V gene lost 6 bases and the J gene lost 7 bases, with 19 bases spanning the gap. The CDR3 DNA is TGTGCCAGCAGGGGGGCCAGCGAGGTTCGGCAGCCCCAGCATTTT. Protein sequence: CASRGASEVRQPQHF.

The V and J genes are TRBV4-2 and TRBJ2-5, with 10 bases lining up with TRBD2. The germline V gene encodes CDR1 LGHNA and CDR2 YNFKEQ. The CDR3 has 15 amino acids. V lost 3 bases and J lost 4; bases outside the gene matches: 5. DNA for the CDR3: TGTGCCAGCAGCCAGGGACTAGCGCTGGGAGAGACCCAGTACTTC. It specifies CASSQGLALGETQYF.

This clone is a singleton in its sample. The gene calls are TRBV28 and TRBJ2-7, with D unresolved. The CDR3 totals 13 residues. Deletions cut 1 base from V and 7 bases from J, with 11 bases between. CDR1 MDHEN and CDR2 SYDVKM come from the germline V gene. CDR3 residues: CASSLSVVGEQYF. The CDR3 DNA reads as TGTGCCAGCAGTTTATCTGTAGTGGGAGAGCAGTACTTC.

The V gene is TRBV29-1, the J gene TRBJ1-2; D gene uncertain. Trimming shortened V by 0 bases and J by 8 bases, and 10 bases separated the two germline ends. Germline loops: CDR1 SQVTM, CDR2 ANQGSEA. CDR3 length equals 12 residues. DNA for the CDR3: TGCAGCGTTGAAGATAGGGCCGAGGGCTACACCTTC. Its protein product is CSVEDRAEGYTF.